The subject of this entry is one TCR beta chain. No antigen is known for it. This sample is part of a study of response to subunit inactivated influenza vaccine. Study-level findings and limits: The authors suggested that every seasonal influenza vaccination recruits few new T cells.

TCRdb fed the RT-PCR reads into MiXCR, producing one record per CDR3 protein. The sample records more than 700,000 distinct CDR3 sequences, 21% being singletons. Trimming cost V 0 bases and J 4 bases; bases outside gene matches: 3. The CDR3 totals 14 residues. CDR1 and CDR2 from the germline V gene are SGDLS and YYNGEE. The V gene is TRBV9, the J gene TRBJ2-5, with 7 nucleotides matching TRBD1. This TCR was recovered from a man aged 50 or older who received an inactivated influenza vaccine. The specimen comprised PBMCs from blood, sampled 4 to 6 days after vaccination. The CDR3 sequence: CASSVGGGGETQYF. The CDR3 bases are TGTGCCAGCAGCGTAGGAGGGGGCGGAGAGACCCAGTACTTC.